A single sample is the source of the 2 T cell receptor beta chains below, sequenced in a study of sequential checkpoint blockade in melanoma. This table comes from immunoSEQ multiplex PCR, and its TCRdb copy is limited to in-frame clones, with some not included. The sample consists of under 20,000 clones, 69% of them appearing once. Regarding treatment: randomized to nivolumab then ipilimumab (arm A) or the reverse (arm B). The sample consisted of CD8+ T cells sorted from blood (inferred from file names), taken from a patient given nivolumab and ipilimumab in sequence. The origin of the receptors is a human donor with melanoma.

This chain uses TRBV6-6 with TRBJ2-2, with a tentative D call TRBD2 (6 bases). Trimming pared 10 bases from V and 4 bases from J, leaving 19 bases between. The CDR3 loop spans 15 amino acids. Germline V lookup: CDR1 MNHNY, CDR2 SVGAGI (reference sequence). Written as DNA, the CDR3 is TGTGCCACCTATGGGGGGATCCCACTCACCGGGGAGCTGTTTTTT. The encoded protein is CATYGGIPLTGELFF.

The J gene is TRBJ2-2, the V gene TRBV9; a weak D match, TRBD1 (6 bases). Germline V lookup: CDR1 SGDLS, CDR2 YYNGEE. The CDR3 covers 14 residues. Trimming pared 3 bases from V and 1 base from J, leaving 7 bases between. The CDR3 spells CASSAGQNTGELFF. In DNA form, the CDR3 reads TGTGCCAGCAGCGCGGGACAGAACACCGGGGAGCTGTTTTTT.